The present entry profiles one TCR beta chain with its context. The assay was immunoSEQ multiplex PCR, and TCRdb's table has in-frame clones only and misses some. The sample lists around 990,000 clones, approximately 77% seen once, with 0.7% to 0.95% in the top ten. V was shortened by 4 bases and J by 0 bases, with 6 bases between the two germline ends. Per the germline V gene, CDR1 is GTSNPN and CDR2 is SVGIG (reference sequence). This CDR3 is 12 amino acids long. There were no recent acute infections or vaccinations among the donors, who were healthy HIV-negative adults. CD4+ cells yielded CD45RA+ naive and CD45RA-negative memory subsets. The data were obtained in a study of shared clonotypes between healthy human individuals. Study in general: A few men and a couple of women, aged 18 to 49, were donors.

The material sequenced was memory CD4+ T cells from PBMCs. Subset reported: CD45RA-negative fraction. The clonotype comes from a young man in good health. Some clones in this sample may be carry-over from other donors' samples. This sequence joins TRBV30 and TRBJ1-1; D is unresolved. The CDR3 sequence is CAWTPVNTEAFF. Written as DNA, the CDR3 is TGTGCCTGGACCCCGGTGAACACTGAAGCTTTCTTT.